The entry below gives a single T cell receptor (beta chain) sequence along with its context. Its binding antigen is unknown. Base-call qualities are not available, and no considerably larger clone is one nucleotide away. In total, approximately 610 healthy bone marrow donors made up the cohort. All cohort members were sampled while nominally healthy, although unrecorded immune exposures were likely present. The donor tested CMV seronegative, placing the donor among the roughly 400 seronegative members of the cohort. Each donor provided a peripheral blood sample, and peripheral blood mononuclear cells were used for TCR beta sequencing. Genomic DNA extraction from the blood cell samples was performed with the Qiagen DNeasy Blood Extraction Kit. This sample is part of a study of cytomegalovirus exposure and HLA in healthy donors (dated by TCRdb to 2017 to 2019). For the study in its entirety: An earlier analysis of approximately 600 of the donors reported more than 250 Gb of sequence data and some 120 million unique TCR beta sequences from some 180 million T cells. Among almost 400 genotyped donors of the cohort, an average of about 240,000 unique TCR beta nucleotide sequences were sequenced per donor, around a sixth of them non-productive. To predict cytomegalovirus infection status, the study brought together high-throughput TCR immunosequencing, statistical association of individual TCRs with disease status, and machine learning. The study profiled the T cell repertoires of 500 to 800 subjects by immunosequencing and related them to cytomegalovirus serostatus. All discovery cohort repertoires had been generated using a single sequencing platform. Donor age, sex, ethnicity and CMV serostatus were compiled together with the repertoire data. An early release covering roughly 640 HLA-typed donors comprised approximately 290 gigabases of sequencing data and tens of millions of unique TCR sequences. In an earlier analysis of roughly 580 of the donors, high-throughput TCR beta sequencing was used to judge whether each TCR beta V gene segment behaved as functional or pseudogenic. Genome-wide SNP genotypes for about 65% of the roughly 700 donors were used in a later genetic analysis, which treated that subset as a discovery cohort. In a later analysis, previously published TCR beta repertoires from several hundred donors were re-analyzed and high-resolution HLA genotyping was added so that TCR occurrence patterns could be studied. The aim of the study was to test whether cataloging public T cell receptors could identify signatures of past pathogen exposure. Class I and class II HLA loci were covered by the typing at four-digit resolution. Among the approximately 400 genotyped donors, around 79% belonged to the genetic ancestry cluster associated with self-reported Caucasian donors. Along with the roughly 710-subject first cohort, a separate validation cohort of about 110 different subjects was used. The number of donors typed differed by locus, with about 629-630 for A, B, C, DRB1 and DQB1, over 500 for DQA1, about 610 for DPA1, and 400 to 490 for DPB1. Because of strong linkage in the cohort, four to six DR-DQ haplotypes were treated as single units for association and clustering. The later analysis used no new phenotypic data to find candidate immune exposures, relying instead on TCR beta sequences and their occurrence across donors. Study-wide conclusions, independent of this receptor: Some IMGT-functional V segments, including TRBV6-2 and TRBV6-3, could not be distinguished by the 87-base-pair reads and were therefore excluded. Because HLA typing was unavailable for some donors at each locus, only the typed subset was used in association tests. A further reported finding was that TCR beta sequences accurately predicted the HLA-A and HLA-B alleles for most subjects in the first cohort. According to a later genetic analysis, donors in an Asian-associated ancestry cluster had fewer N-insertions in productive TCRs than the approximately 670-donor mean. The only immune exposure information available for the cohort was CMV serostatus. A few of the identified cytomegalovirus-associated TCR beta chains were confirmed in vitro to be specific for cytomegalovirus antigens. Linkage disequilibrium might explain the correlated functional status among segregating V segments, but an unknown experimental factor could not be ruled out. The authors suggested that the approach could potentially be extended to other disease states and immunological phenotypes. Most TCR sequences were seen in very few donors, while some public TCRs were found in many individuals. The classifier was reported to diagnose cytomegalovirus status with high specificity and sensitivity in both the original cohort and the validation cohort. A later analysis found that TCR association rates varied across HLA loci, with DRB1 alleles showing the most associated TCRs and HLA-C alleles the fewest. V-gene and J-gene trimming of TCR beta chains was associated with a missense DCLRE1C variant in a later genetic analysis, and the association was replicated in an independent cohort. A cluster of highly shared sequence variants was judged likely to be a technical artifact of the sequencing pipeline. In an earlier analysis of 450 to 750 of the donors, most TCR beta V segments appeared in productive rearrangements about 90% or about 30% of the time, broadly matching IMGT annotations. In the study, 150 to 200 TCR beta chains were listed as associated with cytomegalovirus. Assigning TCR associations to individual alleles was difficult when HLA alleles, especially DR and DQ, strongly co-occurred. In a later analysis, several top co-occurrence clusters were reported to appear linked to parvovirus B19, influenza, CMV and Epstein-Barr virus. A later analysis found that most CMV-associated TCR beta chains appeared HLA-restricted, with HLA associations seemingly driven largely by CMV exposure. Because counts were too low, approximately 15 rarely observed V segments, including chromosome 9 orphons, were excluded from the earlier analysis of a few hundred of the donors. Presence/absence analyses assumed roughly uniform sequencing depth across donors, an assumption that may not hold. The cohort was sequenced for TCR beta chains only, and without alpha or paired-chain data the features that could be detected were limited. Specific HLA alleles were associated with 15,000 to 20,000 TCR beta sequences at a false discovery rate of 0.05 in a later analysis. In a later analysis, HLA-associated TCR beta chains showed more clonal expansion and lower generation probabilities than non-associated chains that were equally common.

The protocol used for the library was the immunoSEQ multiplex PCR assay. For the multiplex PCR, a mixture combining 60 forward primers for TCR Vbeta segments and 13 reverse primers for TCR Jbeta segments was used. Amplification of the CDR3 region of rearranged TCR beta genes was performed with a multiplex PCR assay on genomic DNA. On the Illumina HiSeq System, the amplified TCR beta libraries were sequenced as 87-base-pair reads. Regarding the original processing steps: A later analysis counted 65 million to 90 million unique TCR beta chains across the 550 to 700 repertoires, and around 9.9 million of these chains were shared by at least two donors. To remove PCR and sequencing errors, raw reads were error-corrected and collapsed into unique sequences using a nearest-neighbor algorithm that merged closely related sequences. CDR3 sequences were aligned to IMGT reference sequences to assign V, D and J gene segments. For a sequence to be retained, a match of at least six nucleotides was required to both a V gene segment and a J gene segment. A rearrangement was called productive if the CDR3 had no stop codons and remained in frame with V and J, and every other rearrangement was called non-productive. CDR3 was defined by IMGT convention, running from the second conserved V-encoded cysteine to the conserved J-encoded phenylalanine. Sequences without an unambiguous match to a single V gene segment were excluded from the earlier analysis of approximately 600 of the donors. An earlier analysis of 500 to 700 of the donors classified V segments as functional when productive rearrangements were above 56.7% and as segregating when the standard deviation between donors was above 5%. A statistical classification framework was built for diagnosing cytomegalovirus status from the catalog of TCR beta chain sequences. In a later analysis, TCR nucleotide sequences were compared against IMGT/GENE-DB human TR gene sequences so that V and J genes could be assigned. Using the TCRdist pipeline, a later analysis assigned CDR3 sequences along with most-parsimonious VDJ recombination scenarios. In a later analysis, each TCR beta chain was defined by its CDR3 amino acid sequence together with its V-gene family, and reads lacking a unique V-gene family were excluded. A later analysis removed 550 to 650 highly shared, low-generation-probability nucleotide sequences to deal with suspected cross-contamination and a sequencing artifact. A later analysis calculated a clonal expansion index for each public chain from normalized within-repertoire ranks of inferred template counts. Generation probabilities in a later analysis came from a VDJ recombination model fitted to out-of-frame rearrangements, and those results were checked against IGoR. In a later analysis, hypergeometric tests were used to score TCR-TCR, TCR-HLA and TCR-CMV co-occurrence, with a repertoire-size bias correction applied to TCR pairs. To estimate false discovery rates, a later analysis permuted the HLA or CMV assignments 20 times. In a later analysis, co-occurring TCRs were grouped using DBSCAN, with TCRdist sequence similarity added in when clustering inside HLA-allele-positive subsets. Co-occurrence clustering excluded repertoires with fewer than 30,000 or more than 120,000 public chains, plus five with anomalous nucleotide sharing. Held by TCRdb, this immuneACCESS table contains in-frame sequences only and omits some clones. Under half of the omission traces to an unresolved V gene where checked; the cause of the rest is unknown. V, J and clone size were drawn from that table, and D and trimming were deduced from the DNA. The sample table shows around 210,000 clones, and about 77% are seen once. The ten biggest clones cover about 0.47% of the sample.

The germline V gene encodes CDR1 GTSNPN and CDR2 SVGIG (reference sequence). The germline ends are 8 bases apart after V is trimmed by 2 bases and J by 1 base. The CDR3 runs 13 residues from the cysteine to the phenylalanine. This entry keeps only the CDR3 DNA: 39 bases, framed from base 1. The chain is made from TRBV30 and TRBJ1-1; TRBD1 could be the D gene, as 5 bases match. Sequencing used PBMCs. This receptor was taken from a boy between 10 and 17 years old in good health and CMV-seronegative. DNA sequence: TGTGCCTGGAGTTCCGACAGGAACACTGAAGCTTTCTTT. This translates into CAWSSDRNTEAFF.